This entry lists 28 T cell receptor beta chains sequenced from one sample in a study of blood T cells in healthy people across ages. A J-beta primer mix and a sample-barcoded 5' primer were used in a second PCR of about 7 to 12 cycles. One entry per CDR3 protein, called by TCRdb with MiXCR from the 5' RACE reads. The repertoire holds 1.2 million to 1.5 million distinct CDR3 sequences, with 59% as singletons. The sequenced sample consisted of blood. The receptors derive from a man aged 18 to 29 in good health.

A few counts support this clonotype. The genes are TRBV20-1 and TRBJ2-7; 12 bases agree with TRBD2. V was pared by 5 bases and J by 2 bases, with 4 bases of the junction left unmatched. Germline V lookup: CDR1 DFQATT, CDR2 SNEGSKA (reference sequence). The CDR3 contains 14 residues. The CDR3 bases are TGCAGTGCTCCTGGACTAGCGGGGACCTACGAGCAGTACTTC. It specifies CSAPGLAGTYEQYF.

The V and J genes are TRBV2 and TRBJ2-1; D may correspond to TRBD1 or TRBD2 (5 bases each). Germline assignment: CDR1 SNHLY and CDR2 FYNNEI. V shed 3 bases and J shed 7 bases, with 16 bases lying between them. This CDR3 comprises 15 residues. In DNA, the CDR3 is TGTGCCAGCAGTGAGGTTCTGGGACGAACAAATGAGCAGTTCTTC. This translates into CASSEVLGRTNEQFF.

This chain joins TRBV5-1 and TRBJ2-1, with D perhaps TRBD1 or TRBD2 (6 bases each). Deletions cut 0 bases from V and 9 bases from J, with 22 bases between. The CDR3 length is 17 residues. Germline CDR1 and CDR2: SGHRS and YFSETQ. The CDR3: CASSLEGGRVYSSEQFF. The CDR3 bases are TGCGCCAGCAGCTTGGAGGGGGGCCGCGTTTATAGTAGTGAGCAGTTCTTC.

This clonotype was detected once. The rearrangement uses TRBV29-1 and TRBJ2-7; possible D gene TRBD1, 6 bases. Germline CDR1 and CDR2: SQVTM and ANQGSEA. This CDR3 spans 15 amino acids. Trimming removed 0 bases at V and 7 bases at J, with 19 bases between. The CDR3 protein is CSVEDPLLGDNEQYF. DNA for the CDR3: TGCAGCGTTGAAGATCCCCTCCTCGGGGACAATGAGCAGTACTTC.

The rearrangement joins TRBV2 to TRBJ2-5; 10 nucleotides align to TRBD1. Germline V gene lookup returns CDR1 SNHLY and CDR2 FYNNEI. Unmatched junction bases numbered 12, after V lost 7 bases and J lost 4 bases. The CDR3 runs to 16 residues. The CDR3 sequence: CASNPGQGFNGETQYF. The CDR3 coding sequence is TGTGCCAGCAACCCGGGACAGGGGTTTAATGGAGAGACCCAGTACTTC.

This rearrangement joins TRBV12-3 or TRBV12-4 to TRBJ2-7, with a tentative D call TRBD1 (6 bases). Trimming removed 1 base at V and 1 base at J, with 11 bases between. The CDR3 runs 15 residues. CDR3 in amino acids: CASSLGQDNSYEQYF. Here the CDR3 DNA reads TGTGCCAGCAGTTTAGGACAGGACAATTCCTACGAGCAGTACTTC.

CDR3 coding DNA: TGTGCCAGCAGCTTGGTGCAGGGAAAGAGCAATGAGCAGTTCTTC. It encodes CASSLVQGKSNEQFF. The chain couples TRBV5-5 to TRBJ2-1; D might be TRBD1 (5 bases). The CDR3 length is 15 residues. Germline CDR1 SGHKS, CDR2 YYEKEE (reference sequence). V lost 0 bases to trimming and J lost 6 bases, with 13 bases between them.

The table lists this clonotype with a count of one. This chain connects TRBV4-3 to TRBJ2-3, with 7 positions matching TRBD1. Trimming at V came to 2 bases and at J to 2 bases, leaving 13 bases not matched to a gene. Germline V gene lookup returns CDR1 LGHNA and CDR2 YSLEER. CDR3 length: 18 residues. CDR3 loop: CASSQFHPGQSSTDTQYF. CDR3 nucleotides: TGCGCCAGCAGCCAATTCCACCCGGGACAGAGTTCCACAGATACGCAGTATTTT.

This clonotype occurred a few times. This chain joins TRBV5-1 and TRBJ1-4; 7 bases agree with TRBD1. V shed 3 bases and J 0 bases; nucleotides not matched to a gene: 2. CDR1 is SGHRS and CDR2 is YFSETQ in the germline V gene. This CDR3 is built from 15 residues. The DNA of the CDR3 is TGCGCCAGCAGCTGGACAGGTGCAACTAATGAAAAACTGTTTTTT. This gives the protein CASSWTGATNEKLFF.

The rearrangement joins TRBV12-3 or TRBV12-4 to TRBJ2-7; D not resolved. Trimming removed 2 bases at V and 5 bases at J, with 7 bases between. This CDR3 spans 12 amino acids. CDR3 nucleotide sequence: TGTGCCAGCAGTTTATTGCGGCACGAGCAGTACTTC. Its translation: CASSLLRHEQYF.

J is TRBJ2-4 and V is TRBV6-5; TRBD2 might be the D (6 bases). Matching the DNA end better, TRBJ2-7 makes the J call doubtful. CDR1 and CDR2 from the germline V gene are MNHEY and SVGAGI. The CDR3 covers 14 residues. CDR3 sequence reads: CASSYREREDEQYF. Here the CDR3 DNA reads TGTGCCAGCAGTTACAGGGAAAGGGAGGACGAGCAGTACTTC.

The rearrangement uses TRBV20-1 and TRBJ2-1; D uncertain. The CDR3 is 13 residues long. Between the trimmed V and J ends, which lost 4 bases and 3 bases, there was a span of 10 bases. CDR1 is DFQATT and CDR2 is SNEGSKA in the germline V gene (reference sequence). This chain's CDR3 is CSANRADYNEQFF. DNA of the CDR3: TGCAGTGCTAACCGGGCCGACTACAATGAGCAGTTCTTC.

The chain joins TRBV29-1 to TRBJ2-7, with 9 positions matching TRBD2. The ends lost 2 bases at V and 3 bases at J; junction bases unmatched: 11. The CDR3 is made up of 16 amino acids. The V gene's germline CDR1 is SQVTM and CDR2 ANQGSEA. CDR3 in DNA: TGCAGCGTTGAACTCCAGGCTAGCGGGATCCGCTACGAGCAGTACTTC. It specifies CSVELQASGIRYEQYF.

This clonotype was counted ten times or more. CDR3 loop: CASSLGGANEQFF. CDR3 nucleotide sequence: TGTGCCAGCAGTTTAGGGGGGGCCAATGAGCAGTTCTTC. The genes are TRBV12-3 or TRBV12-4 and TRBJ2-1; D may be TRBD1 or TRBD2 (6 bases each). The CDR3 has 13 amino acids. V was pared by 1 base and J by 6 bases, with 7 bases between.

This clonotype was seen only a few times. CDR3 residues: CASNMGNTPYNEQFF. In nucleotides, the CDR3 is TGTGCCAGCAATATGGGGAATACGCCCTACAATGAGCAGTTCTTC. J is TRBJ2-1 and V is TRBV27, with D unresolved. V was cut by 7 bases and J by 2 bases, with 15 bases left in between. Germline CDR1 reads MNHEY; CDR2 reads SMNVEV (reference sequence). The CDR3 totals 15 residues.

This clonotype was seen just once. V gene TRBV6-6 combines with J gene TRBJ2-1; 8 bases line up with TRBD2. V lost 2 bases and J lost 10; bases outside the gene matches: 16. The CDR3 extends over 17 amino acids. Germline-derived CDR1 and CDR2 are MNHNY and SVGAGI (reference sequence). CDR3 region: CASSYGELSGGGFEQFF. The CDR3, as DNA: TGTGCCAGCAGTTACGGAGAACTGAGCGGGGGCGGTTTCGAGCAGTTCTTC.

The genes are TRBV4-1 and TRBJ1-1; tentatively, D is TRBD1 (6 bases). Trimming took 2 bases from V and 4 from J, leaving 17 bases between them. The CDR3 is 16 amino acids. Looked up from germline, CDR1 is MGHRA and CDR2 is YSYEKL. CDR3 sequence: CASSQTVGEGGTEAFF. In DNA, the CDR3 is TGCGCCAGCAGCCAAACCGTCGGGGAGGGGGGCACTGAAGCTTTCTTT.

CDR3 nucleotide sequence: TGTGCCAGCAGTCCCATCGCTGGATCCATTTTGGACAATGAGCAGTTCTTC. Encoded protein: CASSPIAGSILDNEQFF. The chain recombines TRBV6-1 with TRBJ2-1; D call uncertain. Germline CDR1 MNHNS, CDR2 SASEGT. This CDR3 spans 17 amino acids. The V gene lost 5 bases and the J gene lost 5 bases, with 22 bases spanning the gap.

The V gene is TRBV4-1, the J gene TRBJ2-1, with D uncertain. Germline lookup yields CDR1 MGHRA and CDR2 YSYEKL. Trimming stripped 1 base from V and 7 bases from J, with 8 bases between. The CDR3 spans 13 residues. CDR3 loop: CASSQGLTNEQFF. The CDR3 DNA sequence: TGCGCCAGCAGCCAAGGCTTAACAAATGAGCAGTTCTTC.

This clonotype appeared a few times. J is TRBJ2-7 and V is TRBV7-9; TRBD2 agrees at 9 bases. The germline gives CDR1 SEHNR, CDR2 FQNEAQ (reference sequence). The CDR3 is made up of 16 amino acids. Trimming removed 5 bases from V and 1 base from J; junction bases left unmatched: 9. CDR3 DNA sequence: TGTGCCAGCAGCGGGATCACTAGCGGGTTTTCCTACGAGCAGTACTTC. Translating it yields CASSGITSGFSYEQYF.

V usage is TRBV10-2 and J usage is TRBJ1-4; 8 bases are a match to TRBD1. The CDR3 loop spans 20 amino acids. CDR1 is WSHSY, CDR2 SAAADI, per germline. V lost 2 bases to trimming and J lost 4 bases; unmatched junction nucleotides: 18. CDR3 coding DNA: TGCGCCAGCAGTGAGCCGATGTCCCTCGGACAGGGCCAGTTTAATGAAAAACTGTTTTTT. It yields the protein CASSEPMSLGQGQFNEKLFF.

This clonotype has a handful of counts. The chain carries TRBV12-3 or TRBV12-4 and TRBJ1-1; 7 bases line up with TRBD1. The J segment lost 1 base and the V segment lost 3 bases, leaving 8 bases of the junction unmatched. CDR3 size: 16 residues. The CDR3 DNA reads TGTGCCAGCAGTTTCCGAACCGGGACAGCGAACACTGAAGCTTTCTTT. It codes for CASSFRTGTANTEAFF.

The table lists this clonotype with a few counts. The J gene is TRBJ1-2, the V gene TRBV12-3 or TRBV12-4; 7 positions match TRBD1. J was trimmed by 5 bases and V by 4 bases; bases with no gene match: 10. This CDR3 is 15 amino acids long. CDR3 in amino acids: CASSSPGTEIYGYTF. CDR3 DNA sequence: TGTGCCAGCAGTTCCCCCGGGACAGAGATTTATGGCTACACCTTC.

This clonotype was counted between two and nine times. The chain uses TRBV6-1 and TRBJ2-3; D is possibly TRBD2 (6 bases). Trimming took 1 base from V and 3 from J, leaving 11 bases between them. The V gene's germline CDR1 is MNHNS and CDR2 SASEGT. This CDR3 is built from 15 residues. The CDR3 sequence is CASSEGRDPTDTQYF. CDR3 DNA sequence: TGTGCCAGCAGTGAAGGGCGGGACCCAACAGATACGCAGTATTTT.

V gene TRBV7-9 combines with J gene TRBJ2-7, with 8 bases identical to TRBD1. Per the germline V gene, CDR1 is SEHNR and CDR2 is FQNEAQ (reference sequence). This CDR3 region has 15 residues. V gave up 2 bases and J gave up 3 bases; unmatched junction bases: 6. The CDR3 sequence is CASSLSHTGGYEQYF. The CDR3 DNA sequence: TGTGCCAGCAGCTTATCTCACACAGGGGGCTACGAGCAGTACTTC.

This clonotype was seen more than once but under ten times. This chain joins TRBV10-3 and TRBJ2-7; D remains ambiguous. Germline V gene sequence: CDR1 ENHRY, CDR2 SYGVKD. The CDR3 spans 11 residues. V was shortened by 6 bases and J by 1 base, with 4 bases between the two germline ends. The CDR3 nucleotides read TGTGCCATCAGCAATTCCTACGAGCAGTACTTC. This gives the protein CAISNSYEQYF.

The gene calls are TRBV7-9 and TRBJ2-5, with D perhaps being TRBD1 or TRBD2 (5 bases each). The CDR3 totals 14 residues. Looked up from germline, CDR1 is SEHNR and CDR2 is FQNEAQ (reference sequence). V was trimmed by 0 bases and J by 11 bases, leaving 16 bases between them. The DNA of the CDR3 is TGTGCCAGCAGCTTAGCGGGGGACCTCCAAGAGCAGTACTTC. Amino acids: CASSLAGDLQEQYF.

In this sample, this clonotype turned up a few times. The CDR3 sequence is CASYEGETQYF. The CDR3 DNA sequence: TGTGCCAGTTATGAGGGAGAGACCCAGTACTTC. The chain joins TRBV25-1 to TRBJ2-5; maybe TRBD2 (5 bases). Trimming removed 9 bases from V and 4 bases from J, with 9 bases in between. Looked up from germline, CDR1 is MGHDK and CDR2 is SYGVNS. This CDR3 is 11 amino acids long.